The 21 T cell receptor beta chains in this list originate from one sample, sequenced in a study of regulatory T cells in long-lasting Graves disease. Documented time point: persistent/refractory GD, antithyroid drugs over 5 years with positive TRAb. RNA isolated from PBMCs was used to make the TCR library. Both iRepertoire HTBI primers and Arm-PCR of CDR3 regions were used to build the TCR beta libraries. A single record per CDR3 protein comes from TCRdb applying MiXCR to the multiplex PCR reads. Seen here are roughly 400,000 distinct CDR3 sequences, about a fifth observed once, and the top ten hold around 21%. Sequencing used peripheral blood mononuclear cells (PBMCs), obtained when the disease was refractory, from a patient treated with antithyroid drugs. Source of these receptors: a female donor with Graves disease.

The chain couples TRBV20-1 to TRBJ1-5; 7 bases match TRBD1. Germline loops: CDR1 DFQATT, CDR2 SNEGSKA (reference sequence). This CDR3 has 15 amino acids. J lost 0 bases, V lost 3 bases, and 5 bases had no gene match. The CDR3 DNA is TGCAGTGCTAGGACCGGGACAGATAGCAATCAGCCCCAGCATTTT. Translation gives CSARTGTDSNQPQHF.

This sequence joins TRBV4-1 and TRBJ1-5; D call uncertain. Deletions cut 1 base from V and 2 bases from J, with 6 bases between. CDR3 size: 14 residues. Germline CDR1 reads MGHRA; CDR2 reads YSYEKL. The CDR3 region has the DNA TGCGCCAGCAGCCAAGTTCTGGGCAATCAGCCCCAGCATTTT. The encoded protein is CASSQVLGNQPQHF.

V usage is TRBV27 and J usage is TRBJ2-7, with D tentatively TRBD2 (6 bases). The CDR3 sequence is 13 residues long. CDR1 and CDR2 (germline): MNHEY, SMNVEV (reference sequence). CDR3 DNA sequence: TGTTCCTGCTCGAGCGGGTCGCCCTACGAGCAGTACTTC. Protein: CSCSSGSPYEQYF.

This clonotype was counted between two and nine times. This chain joins TRBV7-9 and TRBJ2-7; D possibly corresponds to TRBD2 (6 bases). CDR1 is SEHNR, CDR2 FQNEAQ, per germline (reference sequence). CDR3 length: 17 amino acids. V gave up 5 bases and J gave up 1 base, with 21 bases separating them. CDR3 in amino acids: CASSPGRAGLRSYEQYF. The CDR3 coding sequence is TGTGCCAGCAGCCCAGGCCGCGCGGGACTCCGTTCCTACGAGCAGTACTTC.

This clonotype was counted only a few times. This chain joins TRBV7-9 and TRBJ1-1; D is unresolved. The CDR3 loop spans 13 amino acids. From germline, CDR1 is SEHNR and CDR2 FQNEAQ (reference sequence). V lost 5 bases, J lost 1 base, and 8 bases lay in between. In nucleotides, the CDR3 is TGTGCCAGCAGCAAACACGGGAACACTGAAGCTTTCTTT. Encoded protein: CASSKHGNTEAFF.

The sample holds a few counts of this clonotype. J is TRBJ2-7 and V is TRBV7-9; 9 bases are a match to TRBD1. This CDR3 contains 14 residues. CDR1 is SEHNR, CDR2 FQNEAQ, per germline (reference sequence). V shed 6 bases, J shed 4 bases, and the junction held 7 bases outside the gene matches. CDR3 protein: CASSSWDRVYEQYF. In nucleotides, the CDR3 is TGTGCCAGCAGTTCTTGGGACAGGGTTTACGAGCAGTACTTC.

The genes are TRBV7-2 and TRBJ1-5, with D unresolved. This CDR3 has 16 amino acids. Germline lookup yields CDR1 SGHTA and CDR2 FQGNSA. V was trimmed by 2 bases and J by 0 bases, leaving 11 bases between them. DNA for the CDR3: TGTGCCAGCAGCTTAAATCTAGAGGGTAGCAATCAGCCCCAGCATTTT. Translated: CASSLNLEGSNQPQHF.

In this sample, this clonotype turned up many times. The V gene is TRBV12-3 or TRBV12-4, the J gene TRBJ1-5; no definite D call. Trimming cost V 5 bases and J 2 bases, with 10 bases left between them. CDR3 length: 14 residues. The CDR3 loop is CASSPGRGNQPQHF. The CDR3 DNA follows: TGTGCCAGCAGTCCCGGACGGGGCAATCAGCCCCAGCATTTT.

This chain joins TRBV14 and TRBJ2-7; unclear D gene. CDR3 length: 14 amino acids. Germline V gene lookup returns CDR1 SGHDN and CDR2 FVKESK. V lost 1 base to trimming and J lost 2 bases, with 9 bases between them. CDR3 amino acids: CASSQVDHPYEQYF. CDR3 nucleotide sequence: TGTGCCAGCAGCCAAGTCGACCACCCCTACGAGCAGTACTTC.

To note about this clonotype: Possible read error: a much larger clone is one base away. J is TRBJ1-1 and V is TRBV14; no reliable D call. V lost 1 base and J lost 1, with 7 bases in between. The CDR3 totals 14 residues. Germline V gene data show CDR1 as SGHDN and CDR2 as FVKESK. In DNA form, the CDR3 reads TGTGCCAGCAGCCAAGGCAGGCAGAACACTGAAGCTTTCTTT. This encodes CASSQGRQNTEAFF.

This clonotype has ten or more counts. CDR3 in amino acids: CASSEQGVWQPQHF. The CDR3 nucleotides are TGTGCCAGCAGTGAACAGGGGGTATGGCAGCCCCAGCATTTT. V usage is TRBV12-3 or TRBV12-4 and J usage is TRBJ1-5; 8 bases fit TRBD1. The CDR3 consists of 14 residues. Trimming at V came to 5 bases and at J to 7 bases, leaving 7 bases not matched to a gene.

The chain employs TRBV6-5 and TRBJ2-7; D not certain. Per germline, CDR1 MNHEY and CDR2 SVGAGI. The CDR3 has 11 amino acids. The V gene lost 4 bases and the J gene lost 5 bases, with 6 bases spanning the gap. The DNA for the CDR3 is TGTGCCAGCAGTTCCGTAGACGAGCAGTACTTC. Residues: CASSSVDEQYF.

This clonotype was picked up a small number of times. This rearrangement joins TRBV18 to TRBJ1-5; D ambiguous. V was clipped by 2 bases and J by 5 bases, with 10 bases between them. The CDR3 has 14 amino acids. The germline V gene encodes CDR1 KGHSH and CDR2 LQKENI. This CDR3 reads CASSPDVGYQPQHF. DNA for the CDR3: TGTGCCAGCTCACCAGACGTGGGATATCAGCCCCAGCATTTT.

This clonotype was counted at least ten times. This sequence joins TRBV11-2 and TRBJ1-1, with 8 bases lining up with TRBD1. The germline V gene has CDR1 SGHAT and CDR2 FQNNGV. The CDR3 is made up of 14 amino acids. V shed 1 base and J 6 bases; nucleotides not matched to a gene: 4. CDR3 in amino acids: CASSLAGGISEAFF. CDR3 bases: TGTGCCAGCAGCTTAGCAGGGGGCATCTCTGAAGCTTTCTTT.

Only a few counts were recorded for this clonotype. The rearrangement uses TRBV27 and TRBJ2-7; 11 nucleotides match TRBD2. CDR3 length: 14 amino acids. Germline CDR1 reads MNHEY; CDR2 reads SMNVEV (reference sequence). Germline trimming cut 8 bases from V and 7 bases from J; bases unmatched to any gene: 10. The CDR3 reads CASGWLAGGKEQYF. As DNA, the CDR3 is TGTGCCAGCGGCTGGCTAGCGGGAGGAAAAGAGCAGTACTTC.

This clonotype appeared many times. V gene TRBV7-6 combines with J gene TRBJ1-1; D remains unclear. This CDR3 contains 14 residues. CDR1 SGHVS and CDR2 FNYEAQ come from the germline V gene. V shed 2 bases and J shed 2 bases, with 9 bases lying between them. The CDR3 nucleotides are TGTGCCAGCAGCTTATATTTTGGAAACACTGAAGCTTTCTTT. It specifies CASSLYFGNTEAFF.

This sequence joins TRBV11-2 and TRBJ2-5, with D uncertain. CDR3 size: 14 residues. V was pared by 5 bases and J by 9 bases, with 19 bases between. Germline V lookup: CDR1 SGHAT, CDR2 FQNNGV. CDR3 coding DNA: TGTGCCAGCAGCACGCAATTAGCCGGCGTGGCCCAGTACTTC. It encodes CASSTQLAGVAQYF. The whole variable domain, remainder taken from reference TRBV11-2 and TRBJ2-5, is EAGVAQSPRYKIIEKRQSVAFWCNPISGHATLYWYQQILGQGPKLLIQFQNNGVVDDSQLPKDRFSAERLKGVDSTLKIQPAKLEDSAVYLCASSTQLAGVAQYFGPGTRLLVL.

This chain connects TRBV29-1 to TRBJ2-5; the D call may be TRBD1 or TRBD2 (7 bases each). This CDR3 is built from 16 residues. Trimming removed 8 bases at V and 5 bases at J, with 27 bases between. In germline, CDR1 is SQVTM, CDR2 ANQGSEA. The CDR3 protein is CSIPGGGDTFWETQYF. In nucleotides, the CDR3 is TGCAGCATTCCAGGGGGGGGGGACACCTTCTGGGAGACCCAGTACTTC. Full variable domain (missing parts from reference TRBV29-1 and TRBJ2-5): SAVISQKPSRDICQRGTSLTIQCQVDSQVTMMFWYRQQPGQSLTLIATANQGSEATYESGFVIDKFPISRPNLTFSTLTVSNMSPEDSSIYLCSIPGGGDTFWETQYFGPGTRLLVL.

This clonotype was seen only a few times. The chain employs TRBV14 and TRBJ2-5; D might be TRBD1 or TRBD2, each matching 7 bases. Germline lookup yields CDR1 SGHDN and CDR2 FVKESK. Trimming pared 2 bases from V and 5 bases from J, leaving 18 bases between. This CDR3 region has 16 residues. CDR3 DNA: TGTGCCAGCAGCCAAATACGGGGAGGGGGCTTCGAGACCCAGTACTTC. It specifies CASSQIRGGGFETQYF.

This clonotype showed up many times. The chain links TRBV28 to TRBJ2-7, with D possibly matching TRBD1 (6 bases). This CDR3 region has 14 residues. Deletions cut 6 bases from V and 2 bases from J, with 14 bases between. Germline V CDR1 and CDR2: MDHEN, SYDVKM. CDR3 residues: CASRSTGLPYEQYF. CDR3 in DNA: TGTGCCAGCAGATCCACAGGGTTACCCTACGAGCAGTACTTC.

This clonotype was counted between two and nine times. The CDR3 coding sequence is TGTGCCAGCAGCTTATGGAGCGGGAGCTCCTACGAGCAGTACTTC. As protein: CASSLWSGSSYEQYF. The rearrangement links TRBV7-2 to TRBJ2-7; 8 bases align to TRBD2. Germline V gives CDR1 SGHTA, CDR2 FQGNSA. Trimming removed 2 bases from V and 0 bases from J; junction bases left unmatched: 3. The CDR3 spans 15 residues. Using reference TRBV7-2 and TRBJ2-7 for the parts outside the CDR3, the full variable domain is GAGVSQSPSNKVTEKGKDVELRCDPISGHTALYWYRQSLGQGLEFLIYFQGNSAPDKSGLPSDRFSAERTGGSVSTLTIQRTQQEDSAVYLCASSLWSGSSYEQYFGPGTRLTVT.